One and the same sample provided the 7 T cell receptor beta chains below, sequenced in a study of blood T cell repertoires in COVID-19. Libraries were prepared by immunoSEQ multiplex PCR; TCRdb keeps only in-frame clonotypes and omits some of them. The sample includes over 200,000 clones, 85% to 90% of them seen just once. Sequencing input: peripheral blood. Source of these receptors: a woman aged 55-69 years with acute or convalescent COVID-19.

This clone was recorded a few times. V is TRBV6-2 or TRBV6-3 and J is TRBJ2-5; 10 bases match TRBD2. This CDR3 contains 17 residues. Looked up from germline, CDR1 is MNHEY and CDR2 is SVGEGT. With V trimmed by 6 bases and J by 1 base, 11 bases remained unmatched. CDR3 region: CASSSYRLAGRQETQYF. DNA for the CDR3: TGTGCCAGCAGCTCTTACAGACTAGCGGGTCGCCAAGAGACCCAGTACTTC.

The chain uses TRBV28 and TRBJ2-7; unclear D gene. Trimming cost V 2 bases and J 3 bases, with 11 bases left between them. The CDR3 loop spans 14 amino acids. Germline assignment: CDR1 MDHEN and CDR2 SYDVKM. In nucleotides, the CDR3 is TGTGCCAGCAGTTTAGTCCGTTCCGTCTACGAGCAGTACTTC. It codes for CASSLVRSVYEQYF.

This clone was seen a single time. The gene calls are TRBV3-1 (or the pseudogene TRBV3-2) and TRBJ2-3; possibly TRBD1 for D (6 bases). Trimming pared 4 bases from V and 2 bases from J, leaving 16 bases between. CDR3 length: 16 residues. The germline V gene encodes CDR1 LGHDT and CDR2 YNNKEL (reference sequence). CDR3 nucleotide sequence: TGTGCCAGCAGCCCCCCGCCGGGACACCACACAGATACGCAGTATTTT. This codes for CASSPPPGHHTDTQYF.

V gene TRBV6-2 or TRBV6-3 combines with J gene TRBJ1-6, with D possibly TRBD1 on 5 matching bases. V shed 5 bases and J shed 0 bases, with 14 bases lying between them. Germline CDR1 is MNHEY and CDR2 is SVGEGT. This CDR3 is 17 amino acids long. CDR3 nucleotides: TGTGCCAGCAGTCACAGACAGAGGAGCTCCTATAATTCACCCCTCCACTTT. Its protein is CASSHRQRSSYNSPLHF.

This clone has just one count. The chain combines TRBV7-2 with TRBJ1-5; D is uncertain. V gave up 4 bases and J gave up 5 bases, with 9 bases separating them. Germline CDR1 SGHTA, CDR2 FQGNSA. CDR3 length: 13 residues. This CDR3 reads CASSSQRYQPQHF. The DNA of the CDR3 is TGTGCCAGCAGCTCCCAGAGGTATCAGCCCCAGCATTTT.

The CDR3 coding sequence is TGTGCCAGTAGGCCGGGACAGGGGCGCCAGCCCCAGCATTTT. Its protein is CASRPGQGRQPQHF. The V call is TRBV19, the J call TRBJ1-5; 10 positions agree with TRBD1. CDR3 length: 14 residues. The germline V gene encodes CDR1 LNHDA and CDR2 SQIVND (reference sequence). J lost 7 bases, V lost 6 bases, and 6 bases had no gene match.

The V gene is TRBV7-2, the J gene TRBJ2-5, with TRBD2 matching over 10 bases. Germline lookup yields CDR1 SGHTA and CDR2 FQGNSA. The CDR3 is 16 amino acids. J gave up 3 bases and V 2 bases, and 6 bases lay outside the gene matches. CDR3 DNA: TGTGCCAGCAGCTTAAACCCTAGCGGGGGTAAAGAGACCCAGTACTTC. Translated, it gives CASSLNPSGGKETQYF.